This T cell receptor beta chain emerged from a study of PD-L1 blockade in urothelial cancer. This table comes from immunoSEQ multiplex PCR, and its TCRdb copy is limited to in-frame clones, with some not included. Of 95,000 to 130,000 clones listed, roughly 91% are singletons. Time point specified: peripheral blood 6 weeks after treatment start. This sequence originates from a man in his fifties or sixties with urothelial cancer. This sample comprised PBMCs, obtained around atezolizumab (anti-PD-L1) treatment.

CDR3 sequence (DNA): TGTGCCAGCAGCCTCGGACTAGCGGGAGGCGGCGAGACCCAGTACTTC. Residues: CASSLGLAGGGETQYF. V usage is TRBV7-2 and J usage is TRBJ2-5; 14 bases match TRBD2. The CDR3 length is 16 residues. V was pared by 5 bases and J by 5 bases, with 7 bases of the junction left unmatched. Germline CDR1 and CDR2: SGHTA and FQGNSA. Based on the CDR3 plus reference TRBV7-2 and TRBJ2-5, the full variable domain is GAGVSQSPSNKVTEKGKDVELRCDPISGHTALYWYRQSLGQGLEFLIYFQGNSAPDKSGLPSDRFSAERTGGSVSTLTIQRTQQEDSAVYLCASSLGLAGGGETQYFGPGTRLLVL.